This TCR beta chain was recovered during a study of T cell changes during pregnancy in multiple sclerosis (dated by TCRdb to between 2017 and 2020). Regarding the complete study: Changes in the T cell repertoire over the course of pregnancy were examined in this study in women with multiple sclerosis.

The library came from the immunoSEQ multiplex PCR assay. The table was pulled from immuneACCESS by TCRdb, which kept in-frame rearrangements only. Such tables lose some clones; where checked, under half of the loss comes from unresolved V genes, and the rest has no known cause. The sample yields roughly 100,000 clones; under 95% were counted once. Roughly 1.5% of the sample goes to the ten largest clones. The CDR3 runs 17 residues from the cysteine to the phenylalanine. Just CDR3 DNA is preserved here, 51 bases in frame from base 1. As encoded in the germline V gene, CDR1 is SGHDT while CDR2 is YYEEEE. Clipping removes 4 bases from V and 5 bases from J, with 9 as the unmatched junction base count. As regards this clone: The clone's antigen remains unknown. The input lacks base qualities; no much larger clone sits a single base away. Other DNA sequences in the same sample also yield this CDR3.

Sequenced here: peripheral blood, sampled after pregnancy. The sequence was collected from a female donor with multiple sclerosis, enrolled in a pregnancy study. In this chain, TRBV5-6 is recombined with TRBJ2-3, and 14 bases in between align with TRBD2. CDR3 sequence: CASSPRLAGGRRDTQYF. In nucleotides, the sequence is TGTGCCAGCAGCCCTCGACTAGCGGGAGGGCGGAGAGATACGCAGTATTTT.